This T cell receptor beta chain was sequenced during a study of blood T cell repertoires in COVID-19. Study details: The United States, Italy and Spain were the sources of the acute and convalescent COVID-19 samples. PBMCs, B-cell-depleted T cells, or T cells provided the cDNA or gDNA that made up the material.

Under the authors' procedure: The authors estimated nucleated cell counts from reference gene primer amplification. This table comes from immunoSEQ multiplex PCR, and its TCRdb copy is limited to in-frame clones, with some not included. The V and J calls and the clone size are those of that table, but D and trimming were determined from the DNA. The table has some 200,000 clones, around 90% seen once. This clone was recorded only once. Germline V gene lookup returns CDR1 LNHDA and CDR2 SQIVND (reference sequence). V lost 5 bases to trimming and J lost 5 bases, with 12 bases between them. This CDR3 is built from 13 residues.

Sequencing input: peripheral blood. The V call is TRBV19, the J call TRBJ1-1; D unresolved. This receptor was taken from a man between 65 and 85 years old with acute or convalescent COVID-19. The CDR3 loop reads CASSVYSGTEAFF. For the CDR3, the DNA is TGTGCCAGTAGTGTATATTCCGGGACTGAAGCTTTCTTT.